These 11 T cell receptor beta chains share one sample of origin, sequenced in a study of a mutant IDH1 vaccine in newly diagnosed glioma. No antigens are known for them. The time point denotes: week 5, during vaccination. Vaccinated patients received 300 ug of mutant IDH1 20-mer peptide per dose, with topical imiquimod. The repertoire was sequenced with immunoSEQ multiplex PCR; TCRdb's copy has only in-frame clones and lacks some. The data contain nearly 35,000 clones, 70% to 85% of them singletons. The input for sequencing was PBMCs, taken from a glioma patient whose treatment included an IDH1 peptide vaccine. The receptors here all came from a man younger than 45 with glioma.

The chain combines TRBV19 with TRBJ2-1; the match to TRBD1 covers 8 bases. The trim removed 0 bases at V and 5 bases at J, leaving 9 bases unmatched. CDR1 LNHDA and CDR2 SQIVND come from the germline V gene (reference sequence). This CDR3 is 17 amino acids long. The CDR3, as DNA: TGTGCCAGTAGTATAGACATTGGGACAGGATTCAACAATGAGCAGTTCTTC. It translates to CASSIDIGTGFNNEQFF.

This clone was detected only once. The V and J genes are TRBV7-9 and TRBJ1-5; TRBD1 is a possible D gene (6 bases). V lost 1 base and J 4 bases, leaving 11 bases between the germline ends. Germline CDR1 is SEHNR and CDR2 is FQNEAQ (reference sequence). The CDR3 consists of 15 residues. CDR3 sequence: CASSLGGGGNQPQHF. CDR3 DNA sequence: TGTGCCAGCAGCTTAGGCGGGGGCGGAAATCAGCCCCAGCATTTT. The full variable domain, with the rest looked up from reference TRBV7-9 and TRBJ1-5, is DTGVSQNPRHKITKRGQNVTFRCDPISEHNRLYWYRQTLGQGPEFLTYFQNEAQLEKSRLLSDRFSAERPKGSFSTLEIQRTEQGDSAMYLCASSLGGGGNQPQHFGDGTRLSIL.

A few counts support this clone. This CDR3 is CASTEGGDIDEQYF. CDR3 in DNA: TGCGCCAGTACCGAAGGGGGAGATATTGACGAGCAGTACTTC. The chain has TRBV4-1 and TRBJ2-7; a possible D gene is TRBD1 (6 bases). Germline V gene data show CDR1 as MGHRA and CDR2 as YSYEKL. V was clipped by 9 bases and J by 5 bases, with 20 bases between them. There are 14 residues in the CDR3.

In this sample, this clone turned up once. This chain connects TRBV25-1 to TRBJ2-3; 7 bases map to TRBD1. Germline trimming cut 5 bases from V and 4 bases from J; bases unmatched to any gene: 6. CDR1 and CDR2 from the germline V gene are MGHDK and SYGVNS. This CDR3 has 14 residues. The DNA of the CDR3 is TGTGCCAGCAGTCCGACAGGGAATCCAGATACGCAGTATTTT. Translation: CASSPTGNPDTQYF.

V is TRBV5-1 and J is TRBJ2-7, with 7 bases identical to TRBD2. J lost 4 bases, V lost 3 bases, and 10 bases had no gene match. Germline loops: CDR1 SGHRS, CDR2 YFSETQ. The CDR3 is 15 amino acids. CDR3 in DNA: TGCGCCAGCAGCTCCCGGGGGGTCGGCCAATACGAGCAGTACTTC. This encodes CASSSRGVGQYEQYF.

V usage is TRBV15 and J usage is TRBJ2-7, with D maybe TRBD1 (6 bases). V lost 2 bases and J 3 bases, leaving 8 bases between the germline ends. Per germline, CDR1 LNHNV and CDR2 YYDKDF (reference sequence). The CDR3 length is 13 residues. The CDR3 sequence: CATSRQTGYEQYF. Here the CDR3 DNA reads TGTGCCACCAGCAGACAGACAGGCTACGAGCAGTACTTC.

The J gene is TRBJ2-7, the V gene TRBV7-8; D remains ambiguous. Germline V gives CDR1 SGHVS, CDR2 FQNEAQ. Trimming stripped 2 bases from V and 6 bases from J, with 17 bases between. The CDR3 consists of 15 residues. CDR3 loop: CASSLLAGSGVEQYF. The CDR3, as DNA: TGTGCCAGCAGCTTATTGGCTGGGTCTGGGGTCGAGCAGTACTTC.

This clone came up once. The J gene is TRBJ2-3, the V gene TRBV19; 7 nucleotides line up with TRBD2. Germline V gives CDR1 LNHDA, CDR2 SQIVND (reference sequence). There are 14 residues in the CDR3. After removal of 2 bases from V and 6 bases from J, the junction contained 5 bases not matched to a gene. The CDR3 protein is CASSISGAGDTQYF. The CDR3 region has the DNA TGTGCCAGTAGTATAAGCGGGGCCGGGGATACGCAGTATTTT. The whole variable domain, filled in from reference TRBV19 and TRBJ2-3, reads DGGITQSPKYLFRKEGQNVTLSCEQNLNHDAMYWYRQDPGQGLRLIYYSQIVNDFQKGDIAEGYSVSREKKESFPLTVTSAQKNPTAFYLCASSISGAGDTQYFGPGTRLTVL.

V usage is TRBV5-1 and J usage is TRBJ2-6; 7 positions agree with TRBD1. V shed 5 bases and J 0 bases; nucleotides not matched to a gene: 17. CDR3 size: 20 residues. Germline V gene data show CDR1 as SGHRS and CDR2 as YFSETQ. The CDR3 is CASRGEIPGQRSSGANVLTF. The CDR3 DNA sequence: TGCGCCAGCAGGGGCGAAATACCGGGACAGAGAAGCTCTGGGGCCAACGTCCTGACTTTC.

Concerning this clone itself: A read error may account for a junction end that differs from germline. The rearrangement links TRBV5-6 to TRBJ2-2; D is perhaps TRBD2 (5 bases). CDR3 length: 16 amino acids. The germline V gene has CDR1 SGHDT and CDR2 YYEEEE. The DNA of the CDR3 is TGTGCCAGCAGTTTGGCTGCTCGGAGGAGCACCGGGGAGCTGTTTTTT. Translating it yields CASSLAARRSTGELFF. The complete variable domain, with remaining parts taken from reference TRBV5-6 and TRBJ2-2, reads DAGVTQSPTHLIKTRGQQVTLRCSPKSGHDTVSWYQQALGQGPQFIFQYYEEEERQRGNFPDRFSGHQFPNYSSELNVNALLLGDSALYLCASSLAARRSTGELFFGEGSRLTVL.

This clone has only one observation. This chain links TRBV19 with TRBJ2-3, with D maybe TRBD2 (7 bases). Germline V gene data show CDR1 as LNHDA and CDR2 as SQIVND (reference sequence). This CDR3 has 15 residues. Trimming cost V 10 bases and J 0 bases, with 17 bases left between them. The DNA of the CDR3 is TGTGCCACCTCGGAGGAGGGGGGGAGCACAGATACGCAGTATTTT. It specifies CATSEEGGSTDTQYF.